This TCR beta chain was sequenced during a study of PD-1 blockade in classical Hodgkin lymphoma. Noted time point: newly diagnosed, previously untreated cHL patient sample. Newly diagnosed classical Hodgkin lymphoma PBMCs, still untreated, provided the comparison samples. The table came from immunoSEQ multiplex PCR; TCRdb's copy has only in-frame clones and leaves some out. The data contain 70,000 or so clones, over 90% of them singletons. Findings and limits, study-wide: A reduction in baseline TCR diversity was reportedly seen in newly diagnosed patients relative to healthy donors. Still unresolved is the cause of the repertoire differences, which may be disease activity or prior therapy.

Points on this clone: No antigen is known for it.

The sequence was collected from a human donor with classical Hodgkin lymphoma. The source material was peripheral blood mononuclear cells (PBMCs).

CDR3 sequence (DNA): TGCGCCAGCAGCTTGGCAGACTATAATGGCTACACCTTC. Amino acids: CASSLADYNGYTF. The chain carries TRBV5-1 and TRBJ1-2, with D unclear. The CDR3 consists of 13 residues. Germline CDR1 is SGHRS and CDR2 is YFSETQ. V lost 0 bases to trimming and J lost 6 bases, with 9 bases between them.